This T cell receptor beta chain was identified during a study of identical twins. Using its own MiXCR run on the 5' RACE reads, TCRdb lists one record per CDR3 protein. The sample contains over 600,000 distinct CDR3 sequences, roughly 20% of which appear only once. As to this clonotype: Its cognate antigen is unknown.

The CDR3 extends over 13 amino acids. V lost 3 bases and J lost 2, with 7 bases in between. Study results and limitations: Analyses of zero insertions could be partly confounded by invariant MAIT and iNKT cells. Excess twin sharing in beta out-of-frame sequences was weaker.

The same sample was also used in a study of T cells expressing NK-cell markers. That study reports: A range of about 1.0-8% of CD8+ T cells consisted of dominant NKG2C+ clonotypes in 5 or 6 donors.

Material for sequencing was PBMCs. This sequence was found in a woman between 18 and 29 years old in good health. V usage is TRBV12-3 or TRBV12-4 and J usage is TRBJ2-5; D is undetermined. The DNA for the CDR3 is TGTGCCAGCAGTTTCTTAACACAAGAGACCCAGTACTTC. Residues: CASSFLTQETQYF.